Listed here are 6 T cell receptor beta chains from one sample, sequenced in a study of T-cell reconstitution after alpha-beta-depleted transplantation in children. Unique molecular identifiers were used in preparing the TCRbeta library. One entry per CDR3 protein, called by TCRdb with MiXCR from the PCR reads. The sample lists around 670,000 distinct CDR3 sequences, approximately 14% seen once, with 0.79% in the top ten. The source material was PBMCs, sampled before TCRalphabeta/CD19-depleted stem cell transplant. The receptors come from a girl aged 2 to 10 with congenital amegakaryocytic thrombocytopenia, due to receive a stem cell transplant.

This clonotype was counted a few times. The chain combines TRBV28 with TRBJ2-3; no definite D call. This CDR3 comprises 15 residues. Looked up from germline, CDR1 is MDHEN and CDR2 is SYDVKM. Between the trimmed V and J ends, which lost 3 bases and 2 bases, there was a span of 12 bases. The CDR3 here is CASSFLGVTTDTQYF. The CDR3 region has the DNA TGTGCCAGCAGTTTTCTTGGGGTTACCACAGATACGCAGTATTTT. Filled out from reference TRBV28 and TRBJ2-3, the complete variable domain reads DVKVTQSSRYLVKRTGEKVFLECVQDMDHENMFWYRQDPGLGLRLIYFSYDVKMKEKGDIPEGYSVSREKKERFSLILESASTNQTSMYLCASSFLGVTTDTQYFGPGTRLTVL.

This clonotype was seen many times. V is TRBV5-1 and J is TRBJ1-3; D not resolved. From germline, CDR1 is SGHRS and CDR2 YFSETQ. The V end was cut by 1 base, the J end by 0 bases, with 11 bases between. The CDR3 is made up of 16 amino acids. The CDR3 sequence is CASSLWASSSGNTIYF. The DNA of the CDR3 is TGCGCCAGCAGCTTGTGGGCGTCGAGCTCTGGAAACACCATATATTTT.

The V call is TRBV20-1, the J call TRBJ2-7; the D gene could be TRBD1 or TRBD2 (5 bases each). Germline V gene sequence: CDR1 DFQATT, CDR2 SNEGSKA (reference sequence). The V end lost 3 bases, the J end lost 3 bases, and 15 bases lay between the germline ends. The CDR3 covers 14 residues. CDR3 sequence: CSARWDGPIYEQYF. In nucleotides, the CDR3 is TGCAGTGCTAGGTGGGACGGACCGATCTACGAGCAGTACTTC.

This clonotype showed up just a few times. The chain employs TRBV20-1 and TRBJ2-6; D unresolved. The V and J ends lost 1 base and 1 base respectively, with 14 bases between them. Germline V gene lookup returns CDR1 DFQATT and CDR2 SNEGSKA (reference sequence). The CDR3 spans 17 residues. CDR3 sequence reads: CSARGPSWPSGANVLTF. The CDR3 bases are TGCAGTGCTAGAGGGCCCAGTTGGCCATCTGGGGCCAACGTCCTGACTTTC.

The CDR3 region is CASSQGGTGDTQYF. The CDR3 bases are TGTGCCAGCAGCCAAGGAGGGACCGGTGATACGCAGTATTTT. This sequence joins TRBV14 and TRBJ2-3, with D perhaps matching TRBD1 or TRBD2 (5 bases each). V was clipped by 1 base and J by 6 bases, with 11 bases between them. In germline, CDR1 is SGHDN, CDR2 FVKESK. The CDR3 runs 14 residues.

This clonotype was seen ten or more times. The chain joins TRBV28 to TRBJ1-2; D uncertain. The CDR3 has 16 residues. V was cut by 5 bases and J by 8 bases, with 24 bases left in between. Germline CDR1 is MDHEN and CDR2 is SYDVKM. The CDR3 DNA follows: TGTGCCAGCAGTAATCGGGAACCCAGATATTATAAGGGCTACACCTTC. The encoded protein is CASSNREPRYYKGYTF.